This T cell receptor beta chain was captured in a study of identical twins. Template switching added a universal primer binding site, and final cDNA carried unique molecular identifiers. TCRdb redid the calling of the 5' RACE reads with MiXCR, one entry per CDR3 protein. The table includes more than 650,000 distinct CDR3 sequences, 6.1% detected once. CDR1 is SGHDT and CDR2 is YYEEEE in the germline V gene. Trimming left V 0 bases short and J 0 bases short, with 6 bases between. The CDR3 loop spans 15 amino acids. This clonotype was recorded many times. Its antigen is not identified. Overall study findings and caveats: Abundant beta clonotypes from cord blood had fewer insertions, unlike memory repertoires, which showed none. Sequences that were beta out-of-frame showed weaker excess twin sharing.

The V call is TRBV5-6, the J call TRBJ1-4, with no clear D. This sequence was found in a man in his late teens or twenties in good health. The specimen sequenced was naive T cells sorted from blood. Written as DNA, the CDR3 is TGTGCCAGCAGCTTGGCTAGGTCAACTAATGAAAAACTGTTTTTT. Amino acid sequence: CASSLARSTNEKLFF.